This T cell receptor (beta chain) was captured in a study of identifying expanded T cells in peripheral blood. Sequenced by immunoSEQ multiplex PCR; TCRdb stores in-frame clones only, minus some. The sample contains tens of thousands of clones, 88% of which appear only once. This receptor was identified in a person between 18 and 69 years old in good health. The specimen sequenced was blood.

The CDR3 loop is CASSHRDRDYGYTF. The CDR3 DNA is TGTGCCAGCTCCCACCGGGACAGAGACTATGGCTACACCTTC. This chain uses TRBV18 with TRBJ1-2; 7 bases align to TRBD1. Germline loops: CDR1 KGHSH, CDR2 LQKENI. The CDR3 totals 14 residues. V was clipped by 6 bases and J by 3 bases; unmatched bases: 7.